This T cell receptor beta chain was profiled in a study of molecular identifiers for immune sequencing clone quantification. Sorting recovered naive CD8 T cells on a CD8+CD4-CCR7+CD45RA+ profile. CDR1 and CDR2 from the germline V gene are KGHDR and SFDVKD. The CDR3 is made up of 17 amino acids. Unmatched junction bases numbered 7, after V lost 4 bases and J lost 3 bases. This clonotype came up a few times. TCRdb reanalysed the PCR reads using MiXCR and keeps one entry per CDR3 protein. The data hold 400,000 to 600,000 distinct CDR3 sequences, with around 23% observed a single time. The rearrangement joins TRBV24-1 to TRBJ2-3; 12 nucleotides align to TRBD2. Sequenced material: naive CD8+ T cells from blood, with Jurkat cell RNA spiked in. The subset denotes: FACS-sorted CD8+CD4-CCR7+CD45RA+ naive T cells. The source is a human donor in good health. Some libraries in this study had Jurkat cell RNA spiked in. CDR3 coding DNA: TGTGCCACCAGTGACCAGACTAGCGGGAGATTAACAGATACGCAGTATTTT. Its protein is CATSDQTSGRLTDTQYF.